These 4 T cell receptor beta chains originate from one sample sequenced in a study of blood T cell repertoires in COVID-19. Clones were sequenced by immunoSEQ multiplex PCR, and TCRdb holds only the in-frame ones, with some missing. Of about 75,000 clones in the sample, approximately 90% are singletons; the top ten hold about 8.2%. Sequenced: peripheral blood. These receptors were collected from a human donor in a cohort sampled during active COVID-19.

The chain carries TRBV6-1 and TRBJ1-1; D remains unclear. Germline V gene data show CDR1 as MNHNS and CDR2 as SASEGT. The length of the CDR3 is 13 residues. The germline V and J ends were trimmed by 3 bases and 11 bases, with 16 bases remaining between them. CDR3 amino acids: CASSDAFLSSAFF. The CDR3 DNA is TGTGCCAGCAGTGACGCATTCTTGAGTAGCGCTTTCTTT.

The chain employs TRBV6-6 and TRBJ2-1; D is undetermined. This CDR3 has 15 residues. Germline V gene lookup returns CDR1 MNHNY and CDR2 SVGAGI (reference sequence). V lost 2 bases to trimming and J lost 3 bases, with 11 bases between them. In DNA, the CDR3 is TGTGCCAGCAGTTACAAGGCAGGCGTCTACAATGAGCAGTTCTTC. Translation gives CASSYKAGVYNEQFF.

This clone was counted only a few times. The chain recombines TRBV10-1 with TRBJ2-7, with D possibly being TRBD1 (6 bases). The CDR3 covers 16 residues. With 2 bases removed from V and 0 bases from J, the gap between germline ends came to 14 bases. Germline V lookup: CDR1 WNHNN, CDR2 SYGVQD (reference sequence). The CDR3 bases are TGCGCCAGCAGTGAGCCACCGGGACACAGCTCCTACGAGCAGTACTTC. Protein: CASSEPPGHSSYEQYF.

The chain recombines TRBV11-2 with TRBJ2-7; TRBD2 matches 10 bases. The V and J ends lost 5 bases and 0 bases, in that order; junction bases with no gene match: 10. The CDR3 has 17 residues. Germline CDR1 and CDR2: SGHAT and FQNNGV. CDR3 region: CASSGIPGLANSYEQYF. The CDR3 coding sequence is TGTGCCAGCAGCGGGATACCGGGACTAGCGAACTCCTACGAGCAGTACTTC.